These 20 T cell receptor beta chains originate from one sample sequenced in a study of cytomegalovirus exposure and HLA in healthy donors. Use of 60 Vbeta and 13 Jbeta primers characterized the PCR. The protocol was immunoSEQ multiplex PCR, while the TCRdb copy is restricted to in-frame clones and leaves out a portion. The sample lists some 120,000 clones, approximately 80% occurring once. The sequenced sample consisted of PBMCs. Receptor source: a man in his forties in good health and CMV-seropositive.

V is TRBV7-9 and J is TRBJ1-2; the D gene is possibly TRBD1 (5 bases). The CDR3 extends over 14 amino acids. V was cut by 1 base and J by 4 bases, with 10 bases left in between. The germline V gene has CDR1 SEHNR and CDR2 FQNEAQ (reference sequence). The CDR3, as DNA: TGTGCCAGCAGCTTAGAGCAGGGCCCCTATGGCTACACCTTC. This sequence encodes CASSLEQGPYGYTF. The full variable domain, in which reference TRBV7-9 and TRBJ1-2 provide the parts outside the CDR3, is DTGVSQNPRHKITKRGQNVTFRCDPISEHNRLYWYRQTLGQGPEFLTYFQNEAQLEKSRLLSDRFSAERPKGSFSTLEIQRTEQGDSAMYLCASSLEQGPYGYTFGSGTRLTVV.

This clone was seen more than once but under ten times. Written as DNA, the CDR3 is TGCAGCGTTGAAGTAGGGGCTAATGAAAAACTGTTTTTT. Protein sequence: CSVEVGANEKLFF. The chain joins TRBV29-1 to TRBJ1-4; TRBD1 is a possible D gene (5 bases). The CDR3 runs 13 residues. Looked up from germline, CDR1 is SQVTM and CDR2 is ANQGSEA. V shed 1 base and J shed 3 bases, with 6 bases lying between them. Looking up the rest from reference TRBV29-1 and TRBJ1-4 gives the full variable domain: SAVISQKPSRDICQRGTSLTIQCQVDSQVTMMFWYRQQPGQSLTLIATANQGSEATYESGFVIDKFPISRPNLTFSTLTVSNMSPEDSSIYLCSVEVGANEKLFFGSGTQLSVL.

The V gene is TRBV19, the J gene TRBJ2-3; TRBD2 agrees at 7 bases. V shed 8 bases, J shed 2 bases, and the junction held 7 bases outside the gene matches. There are 14 residues in the CDR3. Germline CDR1 LNHDA, CDR2 SQIVND (reference sequence). The DNA of the CDR3 is TGTGCCAGTCAGCGGGGAGGACTCACAGATACGCAGTATTTT. Translated, it gives CASQRGGLTDTQYF.

As to this clone: At one of its ends the junction is not consistent with the germline gene, which may arise from a read error. This rearrangement joins TRBV7-9 to TRBJ1-1; D may be TRBD1 (6 bases). This CDR3 comprises 12 residues. Germline-derived CDR1 and CDR2 are SEHNR and FQNEAQ (reference sequence). Written as DNA, the CDR3 is TGTGCCAGCAGCGTGACAGGCGTTGAAGCTTCCTTT. It encodes CASSVTGVEASF.

The rearrangement joins TRBV28 to TRBJ2-7; a weak D match, TRBD2 (6 bases). Trimming pared 7 bases from V and 6 bases from J, leaving 25 bases between. The CDR3 is made up of 16 amino acids. CDR1 is MDHEN and CDR2 is SYDVKM in the germline V gene. The CDR3 region has the DNA TGTGCCAGCAACTCACCGGGGGAACCACAGACGGGCGAGCAGTACTTC. This encodes CASNSPGEPQTGEQYF.

The rearrangement joins TRBV7-9 to TRBJ2-5; TRBD1 agrees at 8 bases. The DNA matches TRBJ2-7 better at its end, which makes the J call doubtful. CDR3 length: 13 amino acids. Germline CDR1 and CDR2: SEHNR and FQNEAQ (reference sequence). The CDR3 DNA sequence: TGTGCCAGCAGCCCGGACAGGGTCTACGAGCAGTACTTC. This sequence encodes CASSPDRVYEQYF.

The chain carries TRBV29-1 and TRBJ1-1, with D maybe TRBD1 (5 bases). From germline, CDR1 is SQVTM and CDR2 ANQGSEA. V lost 7 bases to trimming and J lost 6 bases, with 18 bases between them. This CDR3 has 13 amino acids. The CDR3 coding sequence is TGCAGCGCCGAAGGCAGGGTGAAAGCTGAAGCTTTCTTT. This sequence encodes CSAEGRVKAEAFF.

The rearrangement joins TRBV30 to TRBJ2-1; 8 nucleotides match TRBD2. V lost 0 bases to trimming and J lost 2 bases; unmatched junction nucleotides: 6. This CDR3 region has 16 residues. Germline V gene data show CDR1 as GTSNPN and CDR2 as SVGIG (reference sequence). The CDR3 bases are TGTGCCTGGAGTGTACTAGGGACTAGAACCTACAATGAGCAGTTCTTC. As protein: CAWSVLGTRTYNEQFF.

The rearrangement links TRBV29-1 to TRBJ2-7; D gene uncertain. This CDR3 spans 14 amino acids. Germline values: CDR1 SQVTM, CDR2 ANQGSEA. Trimming left V 0 bases short and J 1 base short, with 10 bases between. CDR3 sequence reads: CSVEDQAGSYEQYF. CDR3 DNA sequence: TGCAGCGTTGAAGATCAGGCAGGATCCTACGAGCAGTACTTC.

V and J are TRBV4-3 and TRBJ1-1, with D unclear. This CDR3 is 16 amino acids long. Germline V gene data show CDR1 as LGHNA and CDR2 as YSLEER. Trimming pared 4 bases from V and 3 bases from J, leaving 18 bases between. This CDR3 reads CASSRLRTQPDTEAFF. In nucleotides, the CDR3 is TGCGCCAGCAGCCGATTAAGGACTCAGCCGGACACTGAAGCTTTCTTT.

Only a few counts were recorded for this clone. V is TRBV16 and J is TRBJ2-4; 7 nucleotides agree with TRBD2. This CDR3 is 16 amino acids long. Germline-derived CDR1 and CDR2 are KGHSY and FQNENV. The ends lost 4 bases at V and 1 base at J; junction bases unmatched: 7. In DNA form, the CDR3 reads TGTGCCAGCAGCCCCCTAGCGGTCTCTGCCAAAAACATTCAGTACTTC. Protein: CASSPLAVSAKNIQYF. Filled out from reference TRBV16 and TRBJ2-4, the complete variable domain reads GEEVAQTPKHLVRGEGQKAKLYCAPIKGHSYVFWYQQVLKNEFKFLISFQNENVFDETGMPKERFSAKCLPNSPCSLEIQATKLEDSAVYFCASSPLAVSAKNIQYFGAGTRLSVL.

The chain joins TRBV28 to TRBJ1-4, with D perhaps matching TRBD1 (5 bases). Germline CDR1 MDHEN, CDR2 SYDVKM. Trimming left V 11 bases short and J 6 bases short, with 13 bases between. The CDR3 runs 12 residues. For the CDR3, the DNA is TGTGCCGTGGGGCAAGTGTATGAAAAACTGTTTTTT. This encodes CAVGQVYEKLFF.

The chain has TRBV7-2 and TRBJ2-1; 9 bases fit TRBD2. The germline CDR1 and CDR2 sequences are SGHTA and FQGNSA. This CDR3 has 16 residues. The V segment lost 1 base and the J segment 4 bases; nucleotides outside the gene matches: 5. The CDR3 DNA follows: TGTGCCAGCAGCTTAGGGTCTAGCGGGGCATACAATGAGCAGTTCTTC. This sequence encodes CASSLGSSGAYNEQFF. The full variable domain, with the rest looked up from reference TRBV7-2 and TRBJ2-1, is GAGVSQSPSNKVTEKGKDVELRCDPISGHTALYWYRQSLGQGLEFLIYFQGNSAPDKSGLPSDRFSAERTGGSVSTLTIQRTQQEDSAVYLCASSLGSSGAYNEQFFGPGTRLTVL.

The genes are TRBV7-6 and TRBJ1-5, with 7 bases matching TRBD1. Per the germline V gene, CDR1 is SGHVS and CDR2 is FNYEAQ. V lost 1 base to trimming and J lost 1 base; unmatched junction nucleotides: 1. CDR3 length: 15 residues. In nucleotides, the CDR3 is TGTGCCAGCAGCTTAGAGGGGGCGAGCAATCAGCCCCAGCATTTT. This gives the protein CASSLEGASNQPQHF.

The rearrangement uses TRBV30 and TRBJ1-4; D call uncertain. This CDR3 contains 11 residues. Germline CDR1 and CDR2: GTSNPN and SVGIG (reference sequence). Trimming took 0 bases from V and 13 from J, leaving 9 bases between them. Here the CDR3 reads CAWSVRGTLFF. The CDR3 bases are TGTGCCTGGAGTGTACGGGGAACACTGTTTTTT.

The rearrangement joins TRBV11-2 to TRBJ2-7, with TRBD1 matching over 7 bases. The CDR3 is 14 residues long. J gave up 3 bases and V 5 bases, and 7 bases lay outside the gene matches. CDR1 and CDR2 from the germline V gene are SGHAT and FQNNGV. The CDR3 protein is CASSVRQGLYEQYF. The CDR3 region has the DNA TGTGCCAGCAGCGTTCGACAGGGTCTCTACGAGCAGTACTTC.

V is TRBV19 and J is TRBJ1-2; TRBD1 agrees at 7 bases. The CDR3 extends over 14 amino acids. Trimming cost V 7 bases and J 8 bases; bases outside gene matches: 13. Per germline, CDR1 LNHDA and CDR2 SQIVND (reference sequence). DNA for the CDR3: TGTGCCAGTACTGATCCAGGGGGAGAAGGGGGCTACACCTTC. It specifies CASTDPGGEGGYTF.

The V gene is TRBV5-4, the J gene TRBJ2-7; no clear D gene. Germline CDR1 is SGHNT and CDR2 is YYREEE (reference sequence). CDR3 length: 15 amino acids. The germline V and J ends were trimmed by 0 bases and 2 bases, with 12 bases remaining between them. This CDR3 is CASSLELVTAYEQYF. CDR3 in DNA: TGTGCCAGCAGCTTGGAGCTAGTGACCGCCTACGAGCAGTACTTC.

The V call is TRBV7-9, the J call TRBJ1-1; 8 nucleotides align to TRBD1. V lost 8 bases to trimming and J lost 3 bases; unmatched junction nucleotides: 5. This CDR3 comprises 13 residues. Germline lookup yields CDR1 SEHNR and CDR2 FQNEAQ (reference sequence). CDR3 bases: TGTGCCAGCGTAAGGGGACAGGACACTGAAGCTTTCTTT. It is translated as CASVRGQDTEAFF.

V is TRBV28 and J is TRBJ2-3; 10 positions agree with TRBD2. J was trimmed by 2 bases and V by 6 bases; bases with no gene match: 8. CDR3 length: 16 residues. Germline CDR1 and CDR2: MDHEN and SYDVKM. The CDR3 sequence: CASSPSSGGLTDTQYF. The CDR3 DNA reads TGTGCCAGCAGCCCCTCTAGCGGGGGCCTCACAGATACGCAGTATTTT.